This entry concerns a single T cell receptor (beta chain). The data were taken from a study of blood T cell repertoires in COVID-19. The data were produced by immunoSEQ multiplex PCR, yet TCRdb's version contains in-frame clones alone and is incomplete. Found here are 65,000 to 75,000 clones, 60% to 85% of them singletons; the top ten hold roughly 21%. The V gene's germline CDR1 is SGHTA and CDR2 FQGTGA. V was trimmed by 1 base and J by 0 bases, leaving 8 bases between them. CDR3 length: 15 amino acids. The sequenced material came from peripheral blood. The chain couples TRBV7-3 to TRBJ2-3; TRBD2 is a possible D gene (5 bases). This TCR derives from a man between 70 and 80 years old with acute or convalescent COVID-19. This CDR3 is CASSLSGGSTDTQYF. The CDR3 nucleotides are TGTGCCAGCAGCTTAAGTGGAGGCAGCACAGATACGCAGTATTTT.